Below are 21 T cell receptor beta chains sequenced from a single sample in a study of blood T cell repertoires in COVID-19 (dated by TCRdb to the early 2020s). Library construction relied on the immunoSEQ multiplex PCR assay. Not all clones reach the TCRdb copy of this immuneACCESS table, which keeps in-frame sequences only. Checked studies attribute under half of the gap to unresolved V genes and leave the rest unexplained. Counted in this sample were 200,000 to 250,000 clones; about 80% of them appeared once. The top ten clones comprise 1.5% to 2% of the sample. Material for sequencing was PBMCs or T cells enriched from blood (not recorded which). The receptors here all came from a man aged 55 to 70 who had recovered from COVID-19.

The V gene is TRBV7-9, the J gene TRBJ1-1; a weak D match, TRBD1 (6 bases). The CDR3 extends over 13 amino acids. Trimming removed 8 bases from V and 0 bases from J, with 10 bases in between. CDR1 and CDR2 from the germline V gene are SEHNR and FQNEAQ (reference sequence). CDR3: CASLGDMNTEAFF. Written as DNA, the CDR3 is TGTGCCAGCTTGGGGGACATGAACACTGAAGCTTTCTTT.

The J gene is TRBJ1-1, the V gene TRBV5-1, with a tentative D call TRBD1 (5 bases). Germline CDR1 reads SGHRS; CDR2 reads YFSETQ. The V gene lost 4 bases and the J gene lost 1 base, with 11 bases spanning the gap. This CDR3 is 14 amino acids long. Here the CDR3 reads CASSPTVQNTEAFF. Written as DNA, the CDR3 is TGCGCCAGCAGCCCGACAGTACAGAACACTGAAGCTTTCTTT.

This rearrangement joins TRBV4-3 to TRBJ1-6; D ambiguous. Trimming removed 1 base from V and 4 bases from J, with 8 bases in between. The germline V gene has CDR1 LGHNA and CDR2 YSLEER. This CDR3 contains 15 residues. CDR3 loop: CASSQVYIYNSPLHF. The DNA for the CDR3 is TGCGCCAGCAGCCAAGTGTACATATATAATTCACCCCTCCACTTT.

CDR3 DNA sequence: TGTGCCAGCAGTCCCCAGGTTCCCACTGAAGCTTTCTTT. Protein product: CASSPQVPTEAFF. This chain links TRBV12-3 or TRBV12-4 with TRBJ1-1; D uncertain. V shed 5 bases and J shed 4 bases, with 11 bases lying between them. The CDR3 totals 13 residues.

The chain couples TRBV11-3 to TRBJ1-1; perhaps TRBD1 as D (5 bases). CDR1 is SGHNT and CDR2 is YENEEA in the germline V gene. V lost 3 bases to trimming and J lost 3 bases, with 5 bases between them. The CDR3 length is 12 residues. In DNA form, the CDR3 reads TGTGCCAGCAGCTTGACAGACACTGAAGCTTTCTTT. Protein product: CASSLTDTEAFF.

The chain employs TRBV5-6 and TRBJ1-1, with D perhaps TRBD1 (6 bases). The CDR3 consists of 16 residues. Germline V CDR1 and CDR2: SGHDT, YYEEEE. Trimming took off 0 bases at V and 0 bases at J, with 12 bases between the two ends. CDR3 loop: CASSLAGRGMNTEAFF. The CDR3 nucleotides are TGTGCCAGCAGCTTGGCCGGGAGGGGGATGAACACTGAAGCTTTCTTT.

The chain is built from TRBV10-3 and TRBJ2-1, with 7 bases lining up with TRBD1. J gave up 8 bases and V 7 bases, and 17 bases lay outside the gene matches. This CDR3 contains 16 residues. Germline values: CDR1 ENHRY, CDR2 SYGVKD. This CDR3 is CAINLSPGQPQDEQFF. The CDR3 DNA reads TGTGCCATCAATTTGTCACCGGGACAGCCGCAAGATGAGCAGTTCTTC.

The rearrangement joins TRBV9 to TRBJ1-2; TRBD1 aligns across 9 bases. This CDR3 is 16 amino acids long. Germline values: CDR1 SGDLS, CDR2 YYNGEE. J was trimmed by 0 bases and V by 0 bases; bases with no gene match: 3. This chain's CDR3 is CASSVGGDRANYGYTF. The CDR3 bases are TGTGCCAGCAGCGTAGGCGGGGACAGGGCTAACTATGGCTACACCTTC.

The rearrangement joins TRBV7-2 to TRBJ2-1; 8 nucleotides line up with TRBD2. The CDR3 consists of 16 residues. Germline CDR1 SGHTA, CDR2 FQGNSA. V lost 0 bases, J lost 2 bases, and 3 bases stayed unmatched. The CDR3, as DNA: TGTGCCAGCAGCTTAGCTGCGGGGGGACCCTACAATGAGCAGTTCTTC. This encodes CASSLAAGGPYNEQFF.

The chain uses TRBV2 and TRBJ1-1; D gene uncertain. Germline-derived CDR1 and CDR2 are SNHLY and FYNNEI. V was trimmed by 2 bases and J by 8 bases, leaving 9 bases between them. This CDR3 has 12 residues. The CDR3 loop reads CASSELRPEAFF. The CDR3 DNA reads TGTGCCAGCAGTGAATTGCGGCCCGAAGCTTTCTTT.

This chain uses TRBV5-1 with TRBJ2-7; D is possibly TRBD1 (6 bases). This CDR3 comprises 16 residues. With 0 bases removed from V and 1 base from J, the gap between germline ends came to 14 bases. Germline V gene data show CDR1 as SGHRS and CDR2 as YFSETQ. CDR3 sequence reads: CASSLGWGPSSYEQYF. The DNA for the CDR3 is TGCGCCAGCAGCTTGGGCTGGGGGCCCTCTTCCTACGAGCAGTACTTC.

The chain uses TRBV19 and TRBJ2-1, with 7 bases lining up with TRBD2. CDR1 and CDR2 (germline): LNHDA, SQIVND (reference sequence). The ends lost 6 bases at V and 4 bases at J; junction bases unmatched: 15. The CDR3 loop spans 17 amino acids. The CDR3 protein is CASSTLPQRGNYNEQFF. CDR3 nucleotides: TGTGCCAGTAGCACCCTTCCGCAGCGGGGAAATTACAATGAGCAGTTCTTC.

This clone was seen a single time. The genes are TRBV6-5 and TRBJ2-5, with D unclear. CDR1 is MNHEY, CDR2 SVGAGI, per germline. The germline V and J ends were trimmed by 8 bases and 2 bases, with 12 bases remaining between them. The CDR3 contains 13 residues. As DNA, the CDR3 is TGTGCCAGCGTTCTAGGCTCACAAGAGACCCAGTACTTC. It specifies CASVLGSQETQYF.

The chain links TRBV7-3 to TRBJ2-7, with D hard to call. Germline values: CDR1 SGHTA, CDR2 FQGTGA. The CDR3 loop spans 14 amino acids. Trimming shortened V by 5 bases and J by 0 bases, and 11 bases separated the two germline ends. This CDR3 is CASSTDGASYEQYF. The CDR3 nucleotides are TGTGCCAGCAGCACCGACGGAGCCTCCTACGAGCAGTACTTC.

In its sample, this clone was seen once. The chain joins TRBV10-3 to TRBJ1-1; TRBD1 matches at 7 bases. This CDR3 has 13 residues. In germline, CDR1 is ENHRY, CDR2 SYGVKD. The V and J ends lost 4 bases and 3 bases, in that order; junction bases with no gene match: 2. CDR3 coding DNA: TGTGCCATCAGTGTCACAGGGGACACTGAAGCTTTCTTT. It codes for CAISVTGDTEAFF.

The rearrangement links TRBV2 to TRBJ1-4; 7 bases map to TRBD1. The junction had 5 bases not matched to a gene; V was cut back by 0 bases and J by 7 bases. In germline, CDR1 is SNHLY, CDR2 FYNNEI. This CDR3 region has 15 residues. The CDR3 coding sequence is TGTGCCAGCAGTGAAGCTAGGACAGGTAGTGAAAAACTGTTTTTT. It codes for CASSEARTGSEKLFF.

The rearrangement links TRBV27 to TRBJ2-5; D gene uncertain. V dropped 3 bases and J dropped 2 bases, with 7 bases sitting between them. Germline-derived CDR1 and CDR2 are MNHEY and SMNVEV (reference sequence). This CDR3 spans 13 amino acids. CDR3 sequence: CASSLNLQETQYF. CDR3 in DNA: TGTGCCAGCAGTTTGAACCTACAAGAGACCCAGTACTTC.

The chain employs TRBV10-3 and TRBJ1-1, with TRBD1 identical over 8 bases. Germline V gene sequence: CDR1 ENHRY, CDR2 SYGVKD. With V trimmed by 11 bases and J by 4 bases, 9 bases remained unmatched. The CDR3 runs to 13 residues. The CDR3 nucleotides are TGTGCCTCAACGGACAGGGAGGGCACTGAAGCTTTCTTT. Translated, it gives CASTDREGTEAFF.

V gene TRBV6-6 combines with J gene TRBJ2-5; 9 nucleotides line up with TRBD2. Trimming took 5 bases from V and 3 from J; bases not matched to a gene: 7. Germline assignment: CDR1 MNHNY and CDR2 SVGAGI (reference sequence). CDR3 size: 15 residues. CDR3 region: CASSGGGAAKETQYF. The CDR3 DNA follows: TGTGCCAGCAGTGGCGGGGGGGCGGCGAAAGAGACCCAGTACTTC.

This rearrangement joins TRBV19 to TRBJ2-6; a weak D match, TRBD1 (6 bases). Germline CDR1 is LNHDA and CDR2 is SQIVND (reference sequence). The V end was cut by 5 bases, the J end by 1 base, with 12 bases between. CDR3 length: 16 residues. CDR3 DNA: TGTGCCAGTAGTTCGGGACACCAATCTGGGGCCAACGTCCTGACTTTC. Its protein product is CASSSGHQSGANVLTF.

As DNA, the CDR3 is TGCGCCAGCAGCTCCGGACAGGATAAGGGTTCACCCCTCCACTTT. Its translation: CASSSGQDKGSPLHF. The V and J genes are TRBV5-1 and TRBJ1-6, with TRBD1 matching over 7 bases. The germline CDR1 and CDR2 sequences are SGHRS and YFSETQ. This CDR3 is built from 15 residues. The V gene end was trimmed by 3 bases and the J gene end by 9 bases; junction bases not matched to a gene: 9. Complete variable domain (other parts from reference TRBV5-1 and TRBJ1-6): KAGVTQTPRYLIKTRGQQVTLSCSPISGHRSVSWYQQTPGQGLQFLFEYFSETQRNKGNFPGRFSGRQFSNSRSEMNVSTLELGDSALYLCASSSGQDKGSPLHFGNGTRLTVT.